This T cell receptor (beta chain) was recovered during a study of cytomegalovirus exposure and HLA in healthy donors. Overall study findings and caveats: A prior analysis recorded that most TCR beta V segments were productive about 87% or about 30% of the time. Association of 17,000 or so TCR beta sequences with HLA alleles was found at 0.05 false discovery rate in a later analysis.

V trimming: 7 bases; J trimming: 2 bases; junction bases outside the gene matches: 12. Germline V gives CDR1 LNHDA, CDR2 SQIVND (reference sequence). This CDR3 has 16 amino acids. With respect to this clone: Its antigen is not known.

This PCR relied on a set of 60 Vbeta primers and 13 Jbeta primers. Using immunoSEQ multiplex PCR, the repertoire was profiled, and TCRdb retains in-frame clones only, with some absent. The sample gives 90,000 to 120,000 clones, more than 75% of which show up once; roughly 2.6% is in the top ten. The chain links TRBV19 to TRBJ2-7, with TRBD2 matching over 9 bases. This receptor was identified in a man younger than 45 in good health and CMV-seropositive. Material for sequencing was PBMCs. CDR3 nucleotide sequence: TGTGCCAGTACCCCCCGGGCTAGCGGGGCGACCTACGAGCAGTACTTC. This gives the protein CASTPRASGATYEQYF.